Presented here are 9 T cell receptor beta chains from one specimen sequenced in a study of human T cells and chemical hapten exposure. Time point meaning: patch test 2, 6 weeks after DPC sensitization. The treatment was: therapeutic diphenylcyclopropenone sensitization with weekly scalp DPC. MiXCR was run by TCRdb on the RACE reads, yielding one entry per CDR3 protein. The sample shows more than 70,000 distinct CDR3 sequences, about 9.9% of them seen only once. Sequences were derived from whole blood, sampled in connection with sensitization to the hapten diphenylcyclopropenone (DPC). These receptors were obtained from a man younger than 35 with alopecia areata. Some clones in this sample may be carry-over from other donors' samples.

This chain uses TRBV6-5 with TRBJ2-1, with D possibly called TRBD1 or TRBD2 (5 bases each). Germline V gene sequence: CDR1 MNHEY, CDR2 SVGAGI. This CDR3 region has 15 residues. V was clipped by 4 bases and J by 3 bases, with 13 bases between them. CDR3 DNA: TGTGCCAGCAGTTCCTCCGGGGCGGGCTACAATGAGCAGTTCTTC. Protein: CASSSSGAGYNEQFF.

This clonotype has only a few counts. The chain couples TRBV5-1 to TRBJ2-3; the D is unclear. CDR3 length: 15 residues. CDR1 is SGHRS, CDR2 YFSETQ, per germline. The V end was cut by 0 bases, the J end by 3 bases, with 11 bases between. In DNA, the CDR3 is TGCGCCAGCAGCTTGGAAGGGCCTCAAACAGATACGCAGTATTTT. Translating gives CASSLEGPQTDTQYF.

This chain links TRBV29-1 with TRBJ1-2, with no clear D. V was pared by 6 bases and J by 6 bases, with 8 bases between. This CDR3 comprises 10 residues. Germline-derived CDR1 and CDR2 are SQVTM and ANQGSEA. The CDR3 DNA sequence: TGCAGCGTAACCTCCGATGGCTACACCTTC. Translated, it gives CSVTSDGYTF. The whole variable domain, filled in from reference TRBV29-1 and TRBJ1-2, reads SAVISQKPSRDICQRGTSLTIQCQVDSQVTMMFWYRQQPGQSLTLIATANQGSEATYESGFVIDKFPISRPNLTFSTLTVSNMSPEDSSIYLCSVTSDGYTFGSGTRLTVV.

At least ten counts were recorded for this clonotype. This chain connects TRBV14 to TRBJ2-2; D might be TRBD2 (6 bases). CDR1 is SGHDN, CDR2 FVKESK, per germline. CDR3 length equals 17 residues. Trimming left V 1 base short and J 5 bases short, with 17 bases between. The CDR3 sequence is CASSQAGGGWWTGELFF. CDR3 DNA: TGTGCCAGCAGCCAAGCCGGGGGAGGCTGGTGGACCGGGGAGCTGTTTTTT.

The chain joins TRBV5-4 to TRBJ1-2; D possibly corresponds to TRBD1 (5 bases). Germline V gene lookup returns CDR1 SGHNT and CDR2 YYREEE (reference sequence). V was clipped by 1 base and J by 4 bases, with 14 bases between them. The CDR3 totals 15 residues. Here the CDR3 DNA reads TGTGCCAGCAGCTTGCTGCAACAGGAACTCTATGGCTACACCTTC. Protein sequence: CASSLLQQELYGYTF.

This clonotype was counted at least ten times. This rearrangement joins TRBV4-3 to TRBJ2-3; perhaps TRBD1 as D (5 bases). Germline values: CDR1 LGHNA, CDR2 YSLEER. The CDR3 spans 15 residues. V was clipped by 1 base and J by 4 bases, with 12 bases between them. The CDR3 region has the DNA TGCGCCAGCAGCCAAGTCCTCCAGGGCTCAGATACGCAGTATTTT. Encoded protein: CASSQVLQGSDTQYF.

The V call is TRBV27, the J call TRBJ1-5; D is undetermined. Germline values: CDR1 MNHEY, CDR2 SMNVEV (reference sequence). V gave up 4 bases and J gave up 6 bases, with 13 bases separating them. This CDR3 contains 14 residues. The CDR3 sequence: CASSSSKRSQPQHF. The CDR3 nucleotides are TGTGCCAGCAGTTCCTCCAAGAGGAGTCAGCCCCAGCATTTT.

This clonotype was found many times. The CDR3 coding sequence is TGTGCCAGCAGTTTGGACAGGACCAGCTACACCTTC. It encodes CASSLDRTSYTF. The chain couples TRBV12-3 or TRBV12-4 to TRBJ1-2, with 7 bases that match TRBD1. J was trimmed by 9 bases and V by 3 bases; bases with no gene match: 4. This CDR3 comprises 12 residues.

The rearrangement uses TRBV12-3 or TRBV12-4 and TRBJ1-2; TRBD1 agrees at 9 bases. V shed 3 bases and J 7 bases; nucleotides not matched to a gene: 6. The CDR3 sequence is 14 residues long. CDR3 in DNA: TGTGCCAGCAGTTTTACAGGGGGCGCTGCTGGCTACACCTTC. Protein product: CASSFTGGAAGYTF.